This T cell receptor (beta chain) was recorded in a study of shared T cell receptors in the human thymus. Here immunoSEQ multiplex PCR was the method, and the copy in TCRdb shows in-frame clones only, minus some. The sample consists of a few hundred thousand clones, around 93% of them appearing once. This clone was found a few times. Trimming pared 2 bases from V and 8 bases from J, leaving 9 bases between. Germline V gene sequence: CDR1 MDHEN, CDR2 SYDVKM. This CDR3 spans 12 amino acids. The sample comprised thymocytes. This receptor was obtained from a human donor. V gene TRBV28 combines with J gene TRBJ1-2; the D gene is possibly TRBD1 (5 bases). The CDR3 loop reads CASSLQGAGYTF. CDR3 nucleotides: TGTGCCAGCAGTTTACAGGGCGCAGGCTACACCTTC.